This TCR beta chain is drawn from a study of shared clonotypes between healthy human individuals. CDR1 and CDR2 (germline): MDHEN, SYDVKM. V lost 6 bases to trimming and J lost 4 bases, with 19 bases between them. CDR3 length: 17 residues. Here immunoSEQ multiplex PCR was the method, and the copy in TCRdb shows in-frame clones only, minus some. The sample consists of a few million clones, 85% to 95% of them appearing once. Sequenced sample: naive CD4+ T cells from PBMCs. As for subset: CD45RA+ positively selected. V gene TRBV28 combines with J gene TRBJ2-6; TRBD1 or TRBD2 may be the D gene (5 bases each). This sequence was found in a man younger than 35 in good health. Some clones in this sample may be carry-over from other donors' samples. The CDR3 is CASSLIGAKQGANVLTF. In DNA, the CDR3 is TGTGCCAGCAGCTTAATCGGGGCCAAGCAGGGGGCCAACGTCCTGACTTTC. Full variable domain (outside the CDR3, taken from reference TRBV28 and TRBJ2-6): DVKVTQSSRYLVKRTGEKVFLECVQDMDHENMFWYRQDPGLGLRLIYFSYDVKMKEKGDIPEGYSVSREKKERFSLILESASTNQTSMYLCASSLIGAKQGANVLTFGAGSRLTVL.